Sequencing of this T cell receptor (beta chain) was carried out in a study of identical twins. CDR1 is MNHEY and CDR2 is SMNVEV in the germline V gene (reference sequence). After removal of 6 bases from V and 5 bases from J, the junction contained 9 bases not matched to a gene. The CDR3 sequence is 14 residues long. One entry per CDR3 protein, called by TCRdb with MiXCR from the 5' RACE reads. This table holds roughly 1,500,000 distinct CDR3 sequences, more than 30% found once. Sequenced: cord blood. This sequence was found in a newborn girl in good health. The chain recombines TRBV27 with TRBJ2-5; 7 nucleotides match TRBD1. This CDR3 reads CASRSLGGAETQYF. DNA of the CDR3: TGTGCCAGCAGAAGTTTAGGGGGCGCCGAGACCCAGTACTTC.